This T cell receptor beta chain was sequenced in a study of CXCR4 blockade with PD-1 therapy in pancreatic cancer (dated by TCRdb to about 2019). As for the study more broadly: The study analyzed resected pancreatic ductal adenocarcinoma using both multiplex immunohistochemistry and TCRbeta immunosequencing, alongside ex vivo slice culture that tested PD-1 and CXCR4 blockade. Two geographically distinct regions were TCR-sequenced from each of a handful of tumors to assess intratumoral heterogeneity.

The junction shows trimming of 2 bases on V and 5 bases on J, and the gene matches do not reach 2 bases of it. Via the germline V gene, CDR1 is MNHGY and CDR2 SAAAGT. CDR3 length: 14 amino acids, cysteine to phenylalanine. Only the CDR3 part of the read is kept: 42 bases, read in frame from the first base. The archived tumor blocks were obtained from patients to whom no neoadjuvant therapy had been administered before resection. In the preserved-tissue arm, the study used approximately 30 surgical resection samples taken from approximately 25 pancreatic ductal adenocarcinoma patients who had not previously been treated. DNA for the resection arm was extracted from ten 5-micron curls of FFPE tumor cut next to the multiplex immunohistochemistry slide. This clone is assessed as hyperexpanded (1% or more). The specificity of this receptor is unknown. Base qualities are not provided; no much larger clone lies one nucleotide away.

The study at large found these results: Because only TCRbeta chains were sequenced, true antigen-specificity overlap of convergent dominant clones was left unconfirmed pending paired alpha-beta single-cell sequencing. Tumors had clonal expansion, with a mean productive clonality of around 0.15 compared with about 0.05 in healthy blood, yet clonality showed no correlation with survival. A strong correlation was found between the frequency of an amino acid clone and the number of distinct nucleotide rearrangements encoding that clone, which suggests convergent selection driven by common tumor antigens.

The immunoSEQ Assay at Adaptive Biotechnologies was used to immunosequence TCRbeta CDR3 regions from the extracted DNA. From the authors' description of their analysis: To quantify the absolute abundance of each unique TCRbeta CDR3, sequences were collapsed and filtered. Clonality was calculated as 1 minus Pielou's evenness, with only productive in-frame rearrangements included in the computation. Regional overlap was measured by following the top 100 nucleotide rearrangements across paired samples, and the Morisita index was used to compare paired samples with unrelated samples. The immunoSEQ Rearrangement Details tool was used to assess convergence of nucleotide rearrangements onto identical amino acid sequences. TCRdb limited this immuneACCESS table to in-frame rearrangements with V and J called. A share of clones is missing; checked studies link under half to unresolved V genes, and the rest is unexplained. V, J and clone size are those of that table, while D and trimming were read from the DNA. The sample table records under 2,500 clones; around 44% of these occur just once. The biggest ten clones account for approximately 16% of the sample.

This clonotype was sampled from a human donor with pancreatic ductal adenocarcinoma. The chain is assembled from TRBV6-8 and TRBJ1-1; 10 bases in the junction line up with TRBD1. Source material: tumor tissue. Read as DNA, the sequence is TGTGCCAGCAGTTACGGGACAGGGGTAACTGAAGCTTTCTTT. Its amino acids are CASSYGTGVTEAFF.